The rows below give T cell receptor beta chains drawn from one sample of a study of blood T cell repertoires in COVID-19. Profiling relied on immunoSEQ multiplex PCR, and the TCRdb table lists in-frame clones only, not all of them. Of roughly 130,000 clones in the sample, roughly 84% are singletons; the top ten hold around 3.9%. Sequencing was done on a sample of PBMCs or T cells enriched from blood (not recorded which). These receptors were taken from a woman in her twenties or thirties who had recovered from COVID-19. CDR3s leave out the opening cysteine and the closing phenylalanine or tryptophan. Each record gives: J gene, V gene, CDR3 protein.

J: TRBJ1-3; V: TRBV4-1; CDR3: ASSQLLRVSGNTIY
J: TRBJ1-2; V: TRBV6-5; CDR3: ASSYDRGSYGYT
J: TRBJ2-3; V: TRBV7-2; CDR3: ASSLVVTTTDTQY
J: TRBJ2-1; V: TRBV11-2; CDR3: ASSTGRGGEQF
J: TRBJ1-4; V: TRBV4-3; CDR3: ASSQGTGVLF
J: TRBJ2-7; V: TRBV20-1; CDR3: SASPLAGVKKSYEQY
J: TRBJ2-5; V: TRBV5-4; CDR3: ASSFTSGRETQY
J: TRBJ1-5; V: TRBV11-3; CDR3: ASSFPRDYQPQH
J: TRBJ1-6; V: TRBV5-1; CDR3: ASSYIGGQYNSPLH
J: TRBJ2-3; V: TRBV19; CDR3: ASMGGAHTDTQY
J: TRBJ2-7; V: TRBV7-3; CDR3: ASSTTGGEQY
J: TRBJ2-7; V: TRBV29-1; CDR3: SVTGTDSYEQY
J: TRBJ1-1; V: TRBV7-9; CDR3: ASSQGRVNTEAF
J: TRBJ2-4; V: TRBV6-1; CDR3: ASSESQGAGVAKNIQY
J: TRBJ1-1; V: TRBV14; CDR3: ASTQGGAWTEAF
J: TRBJ2-3; V: TRBV6-5; CDR3: ASSLASVTDTQY
J: TRBJ2-7; V: TRBV5-6; CDR3: ASSLASGRAYEQY
J: TRBJ2-7; V: TRBV27; CDR3: ASSLVASGTPYEQY
J: TRBJ1-1; V: TRBV23-1; CDR3: ASSQGILQGTHTEAF
J: TRBJ2-2; V: TRBV28; CDR3: ASSLNGDYNLGELF
J: TRBJ2-3; V: TRBV7-2; CDR3: ASSLGGRTDTQY
J: TRBJ2-3; V: TRBV9; CDR3: ASSVGSAITDTQY
J: TRBJ1-6; V: TRBV30; CDR3: AWSRVGAVRSPLH
J: TRBJ1-1; V: TRBV5-1; CDR3: ASMGTNAGTEAF
J: TRBJ1-1; V: TRBV19; CDR3: ASSIVAGQGRGTEAF
J: TRBJ2-6; V: TRBV5-1; CDR3: ASKEGAGANVLT
J: TRBJ1-6; V: TRBV5-5; CDR3: ASSSTRQVPNSPLH
J: TRBJ2-3; V: TRBV28; CDR3: ASSLGSGRQY
J: TRBJ2-5; V: TRBV3-1/TRBV3-2; CDR3: ASSLRTGMETQY
J: TRBJ1-2; V: TRBV6-2/TRBV6-3; CDR3: ASSPTGQSNYGYT
J: TRBJ2-1; V: TRBV7-9; CDR3: ASSLSGSPIREQF
J: TRBJ2-1; V: TRBV28; CDR3: ASRRRGTSAYNEQF
J: TRBJ2-3; V: TRBV3-1/TRBV3-2; CDR3: ASSQARGTDTQY
J: TRBJ2-1; V: TRBV2; CDR3: ASRRDRVVEQF
J: TRBJ2-1; V: TRBV6-4; CDR3: ASIRLATRF
J: TRBJ2-1; V: TRBV28; CDR3: ASSLILAGVVYNEQF
J: TRBJ2-7; V: TRBV7-8; CDR3: ASSLAGGSYEQY
J: TRBJ1-1; V: TRBV2; CDR3: ASTLTGVATEAF
J: TRBJ1-3; V: TRBV7-2; CDR3: ASSLANTIY
J: TRBJ2-7; V: TRBV29-1; CDR3: SGGGGRAEEQY
J: TRBJ2-7; V: TRBV5-4; CDR3: ASSLLSGVAYEQY
J: TRBJ2-2; V: TRBV11-2; CDR3: ASSRQGAIGELF
J: TRBJ2-1; V: TRBV30; CDR3: AWKAGQGRHEQF
J: TRBJ2-3; V: TRBV5-4; CDR3: ASSPSHGGEHGTQY
J: TRBJ2-7; V: TRBV6-5; CDR3: ASSYSRGTPHEQY
J: TRBJ2-3; V: TRBV5-4; CDR3: ASTLGGRSTDTQY
J: TRBJ1-2; V: TRBV7-3; CDR3: ASSLRDTLGYT
J: TRBJ1-1; V: TRBV15; CDR3: ATSRGTGTEAF
J: TRBJ1-1; V: TRBV2; CDR3: ASTGGFEAF
J: TRBJ1-5; V: TRBV19; CDR3: ASSKRQVNQPQH
J: TRBJ2-1; V: TRBV7-2; CDR3: ASSLAHGSYNEQF
J: TRBJ2-7; V: TRBV28; CDR3: ASRASGTTGGEQY
J: TRBJ2-1; V: TRBV5-4; CDR3: ASSYPRRGSGDEQF
J: TRBJ1-2; V: TRBV4-1; CDR3: ASSQPVQSLYGYT
J: TRBJ2-1; V: TRBV6-1; CDR3: ASSEMWTSGRNEQF
J: TRBJ2-7; V: TRBV3-1/TRBV3-2; CDR3: ASSTQWGGPYEQY
J: TRBJ2-1; V: TRBV9; CDR3: ASSPRQGSNEQF
J: TRBJ2-4; V: TRBV7-2; CDR3: ASSRTRAGGKNIQY